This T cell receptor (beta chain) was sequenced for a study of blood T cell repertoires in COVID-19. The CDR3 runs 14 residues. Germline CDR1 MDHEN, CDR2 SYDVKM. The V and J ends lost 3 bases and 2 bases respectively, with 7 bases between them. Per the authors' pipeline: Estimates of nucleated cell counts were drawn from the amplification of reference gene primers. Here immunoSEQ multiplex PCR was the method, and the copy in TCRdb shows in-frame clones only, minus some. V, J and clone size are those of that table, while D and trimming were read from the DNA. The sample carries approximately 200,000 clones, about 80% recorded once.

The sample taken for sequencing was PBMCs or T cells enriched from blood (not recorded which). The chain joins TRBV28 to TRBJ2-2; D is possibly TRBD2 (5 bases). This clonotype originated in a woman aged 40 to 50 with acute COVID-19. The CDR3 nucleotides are TGTGCCAGCAGTTTTTCGGGAAACACCGGGGAGCTGTTTTTT. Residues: CASSFSGNTGELFF.